The rows below give T cell receptor beta chains drawn from one sample of a study of early T cells in non-severe SARS-CoV-2 infection. In TCRdb, the 5' RACE reads were re-called with MiXCR into one record per CDR3 protein. The sample holds about 110,000 distinct CDR3 sequences, 9.5% to 13% seen once. Specimen: whole blood. These receptors were obtained from an adult who was a healthcare worker with PCR-confirmed SARS-CoV-2 infection or an uninfected control (not recorded which). Both conserved end residues are part of each CDR3. The D gene is left open where the match is weak. Only some rows state a clone size, as once, few, many or a class for expanded clones.

15,TRBD2,NA,TRBV7-8,TRBJ2-3,CASSFRAGGSDTQYF,TGTGCCAGCAGCTTTCGGGCGGGGGGCTCAGATACGCAGTATTTT
14,NA,many,TRBV11-2,TRBJ2-7,CASSLWGSSYEQYF,TGTGCCAGCAGCTTATGGGGGAGCTCCTACGAGCAGTACTTC
15,NA,many,TRBV20-1,TRBJ1-4,CSARDARSPGEKLFF,TGCAGTGCTAGAGATGCGAGGAGCCCCGGGGAAAAACTGTTTTTT
11,NA,many,TRBV2,TRBJ2-1,CASSGANEQFF,TGTGCCAGCAGTGGAGCCAATGAGCAGTTCTTC
16,NA,NA,TRBV7-8,TRBJ2-1,CASSSKGLDSYNEQFF,TGTGCCAGCAGCTCCAAGGGGCTAGACTCCTACAATGAGCAGTTCTTC
13,NA,NA,TRBV12-3/TRBV12-4,TRBJ2-7,CASRAGTPYEQYF,TGTGCCAGCAGAGCCGGGACTCCCTACGAGCAGTACTTC
15,TRBD2,NA,TRBV6-5,TRBJ2-1,CASTQGGRPPNEQFF,TGTGCCAGCACCCAAGGCGGGAGACCACCGAATGAGCAGTTCTTC
14,NA,NA,TRBV9,TRBJ1-1,CASSVAQGGTEAFF,TGTGCCAGCAGCGTAGCGCAGGGCGGCACTGAAGCTTTCTTT
16,NA,NA,TRBV11-2,TRBJ2-3,CASSLVASAYTDTQYF,TGTGCCAGCAGCTTAGTGGCTAGCGCATACACAGATACGCAGTATTTT
15,TRBD1,many,TRBV20-1,TRBJ1-5,CSARDPDRGKQPQHF,TGCAGTGCTAGAGATCCGGACAGGGGTAAACAGCCCCAGCATTTT
16,NA,NA,TRBV5-5,TRBJ2-7,CASSLELARLRREQYF,TGTGCCAGCAGCTTGGAATTGGCTCGCCTCCGAAGGGAGCAGTACTTC
16,TRBD1,few,TRBV9,TRBJ2-7,CASSARQGGPSYEQYF,TGTGCCAGCAGCGCTCGACAGGGGGGGCCTTCCTACGAGCAGTACTTC
14,TRBD1,many,TRBV7-9,TRBJ1-1,CASSFGQGDTEAFF,TGTGCCAGCAGTTTCGGACAGGGGGACACTGAAGCTTTCTTT
13,NA,many,TRBV12-3/TRBV12-4,TRBJ1-1,CASGLHSNTEAFF,TGTGCCAGCGGGTTACACTCGAACACTGAAGCTTTCTTT
14,NA,NA,TRBV19,TRBJ1-4,CASRYPATNEKLFF,TGTGCCAGCCGATACCCTGCAACTAATGAAAAACTGTTTTTT
12,TRBD2,many,TRBV29-1,TRBJ2-5,CSVEWGGETQYF,TGCAGCGTTGAATGGGGGGGAGAGACCCAGTACTTC